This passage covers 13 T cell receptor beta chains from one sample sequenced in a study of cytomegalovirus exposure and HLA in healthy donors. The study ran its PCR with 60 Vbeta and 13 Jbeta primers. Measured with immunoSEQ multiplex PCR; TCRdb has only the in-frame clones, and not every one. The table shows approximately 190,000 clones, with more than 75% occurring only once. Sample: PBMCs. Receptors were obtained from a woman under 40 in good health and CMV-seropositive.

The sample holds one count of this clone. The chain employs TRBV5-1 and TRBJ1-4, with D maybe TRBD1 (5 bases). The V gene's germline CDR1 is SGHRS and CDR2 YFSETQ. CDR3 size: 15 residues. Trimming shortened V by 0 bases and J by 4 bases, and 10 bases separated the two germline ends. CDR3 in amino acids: CASSLAAGDNEKLFF. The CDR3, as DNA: TGCGCCAGCAGCTTGGCAGCGGGGGATAATGAAAAACTGTTTTTT.

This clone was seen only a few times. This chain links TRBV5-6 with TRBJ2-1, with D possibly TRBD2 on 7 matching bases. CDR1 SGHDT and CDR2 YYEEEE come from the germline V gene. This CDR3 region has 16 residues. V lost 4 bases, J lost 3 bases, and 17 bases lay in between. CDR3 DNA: TGTGCCAGCAGCCTGGGCGGGGGCGGATACTACAATGAGCAGTTCTTC. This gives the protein CASSLGGGGYYNEQFF.

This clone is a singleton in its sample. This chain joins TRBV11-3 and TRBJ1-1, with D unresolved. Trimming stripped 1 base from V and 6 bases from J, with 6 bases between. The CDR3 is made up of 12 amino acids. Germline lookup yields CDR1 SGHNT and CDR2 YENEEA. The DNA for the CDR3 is TGTGCCAGCAGCTTAGGAGTCGCTGAAGCTTTCTTT. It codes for CASSLGVAEAFF.

The CDR3 DNA is TGTGCCAGCAGTTTACATAGCCCTGGAAACACCATATATTTT. It specifies CASSLHSPGNTIYF. V gene TRBV27 combines with J gene TRBJ1-3; D is uncertain. The V and J ends lost 2 bases and 2 bases respectively, with 7 bases between them. Germline CDR1 reads MNHEY; CDR2 reads SMNVEV (reference sequence). There are 14 residues in the CDR3.

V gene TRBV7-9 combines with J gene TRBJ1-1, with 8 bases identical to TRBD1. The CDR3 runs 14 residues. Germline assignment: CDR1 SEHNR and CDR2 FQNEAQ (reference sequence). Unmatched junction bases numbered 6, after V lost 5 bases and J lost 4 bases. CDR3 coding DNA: TGTGCCAGCAGCCCTGGACAGGGACTCACTGAAGCTTTCTTT. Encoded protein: CASSPGQGLTEAFF. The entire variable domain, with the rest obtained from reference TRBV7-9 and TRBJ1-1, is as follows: DTGVSQNPRHKITKRGQNVTFRCDPISEHNRLYWYRQTLGQGPEFLTYFQNEAQLEKSRLLSDRFSAERPKGSFSTLEIQRTEQGDSAMYLCASSPGQGLTEAFFGQGTRLTVV.

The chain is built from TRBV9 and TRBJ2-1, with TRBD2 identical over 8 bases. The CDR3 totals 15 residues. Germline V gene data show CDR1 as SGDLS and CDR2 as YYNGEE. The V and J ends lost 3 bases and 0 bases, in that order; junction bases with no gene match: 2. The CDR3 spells CASSDGRASYNEQFF. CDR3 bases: TGTGCCAGCAGCGACGGGAGGGCCTCCTACAATGAGCAGTTCTTC.

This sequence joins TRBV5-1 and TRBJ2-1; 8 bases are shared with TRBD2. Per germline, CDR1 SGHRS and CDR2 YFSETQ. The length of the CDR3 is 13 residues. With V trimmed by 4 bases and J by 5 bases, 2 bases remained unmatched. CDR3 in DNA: TGCGCCAGCAGCCATAGCGGGGACAATGAGCAGTTCTTC. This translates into CASSHSGDNEQFF.

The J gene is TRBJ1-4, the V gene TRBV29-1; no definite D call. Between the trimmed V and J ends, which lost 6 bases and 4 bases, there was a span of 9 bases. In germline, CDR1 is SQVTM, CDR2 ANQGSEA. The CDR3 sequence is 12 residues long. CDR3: CSVGSFNEKLFF. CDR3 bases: TGCAGCGTCGGGTCCTTTAATGAAAAACTGTTTTTT.

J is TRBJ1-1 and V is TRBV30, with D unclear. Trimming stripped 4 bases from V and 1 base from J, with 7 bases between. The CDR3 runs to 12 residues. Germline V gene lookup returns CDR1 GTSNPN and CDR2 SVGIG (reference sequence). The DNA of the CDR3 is TGTGCCTGGACAGGTGGGAACACTGAAGCTTTCTTT. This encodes CAWTGGNTEAFF.

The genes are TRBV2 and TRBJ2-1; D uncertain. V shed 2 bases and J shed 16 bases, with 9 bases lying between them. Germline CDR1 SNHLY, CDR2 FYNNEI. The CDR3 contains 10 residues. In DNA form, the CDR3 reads TGTGCCAGCAGTGAAAAGGAGAAATTCTTC. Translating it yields CASSEKEKFF.

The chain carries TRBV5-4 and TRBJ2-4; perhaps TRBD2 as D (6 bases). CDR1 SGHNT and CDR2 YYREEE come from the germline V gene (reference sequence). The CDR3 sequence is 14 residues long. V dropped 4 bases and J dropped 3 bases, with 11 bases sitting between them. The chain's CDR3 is CASSPPGLKNIQYF. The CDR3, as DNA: TGTGCCAGCAGCCCACCGGGACTCAAAAACATTCAGTACTTC.

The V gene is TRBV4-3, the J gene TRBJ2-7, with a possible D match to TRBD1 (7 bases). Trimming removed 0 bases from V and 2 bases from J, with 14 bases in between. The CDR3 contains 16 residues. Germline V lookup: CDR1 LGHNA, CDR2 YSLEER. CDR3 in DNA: TGCGCCAGCAGCCAAGACTCAGGGGGGTCCCCCTACGAGCAGTACTTC. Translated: CASSQDSGGSPYEQYF.

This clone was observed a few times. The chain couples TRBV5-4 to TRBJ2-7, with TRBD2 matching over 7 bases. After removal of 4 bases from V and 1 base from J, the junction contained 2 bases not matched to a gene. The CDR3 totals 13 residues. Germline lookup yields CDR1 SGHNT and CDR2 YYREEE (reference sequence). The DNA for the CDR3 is TGTGCCAGCAGCCGGGGGGTTTCCTACGAGCAGTACTTC. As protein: CASSRGVSYEQYF.